This TCR beta chain was sequenced during a study of blood T cell repertoires in COVID-19. Background on the study: The study drew acute and convalescent COVID-19 samples from the United States, Italy and Spain.

This clone came up a few times. The assay was immunoSEQ multiplex PCR, and TCRdb's table has in-frame clones only and misses some. The data contain under 200,000 clones, around four fifths of them singletons. Looked up from germline, CDR1 is GTSNPN and CDR2 is SVGIG (reference sequence). With V trimmed by 3 bases and J by 8 bases, 5 bases remained unmatched. CDR3 length: 13 amino acids. V usage is TRBV30 and J usage is TRBJ1-4; 8 bases line up with TRBD1. The sequencing sample was made of peripheral blood. This clonotype was obtained from a woman in her seventies with COVID-19, enrolled during active disease. In DNA, the CDR3 is TGTGCCTGGAGCTCCGACAGGGGCGAAAAACTGTTTTTT. Translation gives CAWSSDRGEKLFF.